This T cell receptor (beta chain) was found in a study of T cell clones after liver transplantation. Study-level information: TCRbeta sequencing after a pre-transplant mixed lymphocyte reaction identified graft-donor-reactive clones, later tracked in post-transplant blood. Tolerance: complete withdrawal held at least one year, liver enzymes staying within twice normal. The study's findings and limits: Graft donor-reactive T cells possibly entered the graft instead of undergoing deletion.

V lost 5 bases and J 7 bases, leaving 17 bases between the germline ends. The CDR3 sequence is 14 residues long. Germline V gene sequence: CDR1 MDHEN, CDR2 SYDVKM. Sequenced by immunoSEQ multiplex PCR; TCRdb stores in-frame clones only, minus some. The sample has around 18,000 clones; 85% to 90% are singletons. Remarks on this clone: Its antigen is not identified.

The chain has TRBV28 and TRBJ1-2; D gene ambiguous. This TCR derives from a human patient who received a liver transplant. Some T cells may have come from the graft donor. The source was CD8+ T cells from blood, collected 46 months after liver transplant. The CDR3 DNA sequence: TGTGCCAGCAGTCCCCCGGTACCTTCTCGTGGCTACACCTTC. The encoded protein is CASSPPVPSRGYTF.